These T cell receptor beta chains were read from a single sample in a study of lymphopenia after photon versus proton radiotherapy. Sequenced by immunoSEQ multiplex PCR; TCRdb stores in-frame clones only, minus some. The repertoire has approximately 45,000 clones, 85% of them found once; the top ten carry 2.2%. The input for sequencing was peripheral blood, taken from a patient treated with photon-based radiotherapy. The receptor set was obtained from a man between 40 and 49 years old with gastric cancer. Both conserved end residues are part of each CDR3. The D gene is left open where the match is weak. Clone size is stated in some rows and not others, as once, few, many or a class when expanded.

D gene	clone size	V gene	J gene	CDR3 DNA	CDR3 protein
.	.	TRBV2	TRBJ1-1	TGTGCCAGCAGTGGCGAAGGAGGGGGTACTGAAGCTTTCTTT	CASSGEGGGTEAFF
.	.	TRBV7-2	TRBJ1-2	TGTGCCAGCAGCTTAAACCTTCGGGATGGCTACACCTTC	CASSLNLRDGYTF
TRBD1	few	TRBV30	TRBJ1-2	TGTGCCTGGTCGGGACAGGGGTTGAGCTACACCTTC	CAWSGQGLSYTF
.	.	TRBV11-3	TRBJ1-5	TGTGCCAGCAGCTTACGCCGACAGTCCACTTATAGCAATCAGCCCCAGCATTTT	CASSLRRQSTYSNQPQHF
.	.	TRBV6-5	TRBJ1-3	TGTGCCAGCAGTACCTCGGTGGCTGGAAACACCATATATTTT	CASSTSVAGNTIYF
.	.	TRBV6-6	TRBJ1-5	TGTGCCAGCAGTTACGGCGACAGGCCTCAGCCCCAGCATTTT	CASSYGDRPQPQHF
.	.	TRBV4-1	TRBJ1-2	TGCGCCAGCAGCCAAGGTGAATCGGGGGCCTATGGCTACACCTTC	CASSQGESGAYGYTF
.	.	TRBV5-6	TRBJ2-3	TGTGCCAGCATCAAAGGCGGGGGCCTGTTTGATACGCAGTATTTT	CASIKGGGLFDTQYF
TRBD1	.	TRBV5-1	TRBJ2-3	TGCGCCAGCAGCACCAACAGGGGAGTGGCAGATACGCAGTATTTT	CASSTNRGVADTQYF
.	.	TRBV14	TRBJ1-6	TGTGCCAGCAACCAGGGTGGTAATTCACCCCTCCACTTT	CASNQGGNSPLHF
.	.	TRBV11-2	TRBJ2-4	TGTGCCAGCAGCTTAACGGTCGGAGGAGCGGAGGGTGAAAACATTCAGTACTTC	CASSLTVGGAEGENIQYF
TRBD1	.	TRBV9	TRBJ1-2	TGTGCCAGCAGCGACCCCCGAGACAGGGGTGGCTACACCTTC	CASSDPRDRGGYTF
.	once	TRBV11-3	TRBJ2-5	TGTGCCAGCAGCTCCGGGCGGGGCCGAAGGGAAGAGGAGACCCAGTACTTC	CASSSGRGRREEETQYF
.	.	TRBV7-2	TRBJ2-2	TGTGCCAGCAGCTTAGTTGGGGGAGCGAACACCGGGGAGCTGTTTTTT	CASSLVGGANTGELFF
TRBD1	.	TRBV4-1	TRBJ1-2	TGCGCCAGCAGCCAACCTTCAGGGGGCCTTAGGGGCTACACCTTC	CASSQPSGGLRGYTF
.	.	TRBV6-5	TRBJ1-5	TGTGCCAGCAAACCTGGGGATCCAAATCAGCCCCAGCATTTT	CASKPGDPNQPQHF
.	.	TRBV4-1	TRBJ2-7	TGCGCCAGCAGCCCGACGGTTACCTACGAGCAGTACTTC	CASSPTVTYEQYF
.	.	TRBV19	TRBJ1-6	TGTGCCAGTAGTATATTCTCAGGTCCCGACACCAGGAGCTCCTATAATTCACCCCTCCACTTT	CASSIFSGPDTRSSYNSPLHF
.	.	TRBV7-9	TRBJ1-3	TGTGCCAGCAGCTTACAGTCTGGAAACACCATATATTTT	CASSLQSGNTIYF
TRBD1	.	TRBV6-5	TRBJ2-2	TGTGCCAGCAGCCGGGACAGGGCGAACACCGGGGAGCTGTTTTTT	CASSRDRANTGELFF
.	.	TRBV4-2	TRBJ2-1	TGTGCCAGCAGCCAAGATCTGATACAGTTCTTC	CASSQDLIQFF
.	.	TRBV5-1	TRBJ2-4	TGCGCCAGCAGCTTGGCCGGTACAGGGCGAGGCATTCAGTACTTC	CASSLAGTGRGIQYF
.	.	TRBV6-1	TRBJ2-7	TGTGCCACCGAAGATTCCTTCTCCTACGAGCAGTACTTC	CATEDSFSYEQYF
.	.	TRBV4-1	TRBJ1-3	TGCGCCAGCAGCCAAGGGACGGACTCTGGAAACACCATATATTTT	CASSQGTDSGNTIYF
TRBD1	.	TRBV7-2	TRBJ1-1	TGTGCCAGCAGCTATCCCGCCGGGACAGGGAGTAGAGCTTTCTTT	CASSYPAGTGSRAFF
.	.	TRBV10-3	TRBJ1-1	TGTGCCATCACCCGCACAGGAGAGAACACTGAAGCTTTCTTT	CAITRTGENTEAFF
TRBD1	.	TRBV27	TRBJ1-2	TGTGCCAGCAGTGAGACAGGGGCGAACTATGGCTACACCTTC	CASSETGANYGYTF
TRBD1	.	TRBV28	TRBJ1-4	TGTGCCAGCGGAAGGACAGGGGCCAATGAAAAACTGTTTTTT	CASGRTGANEKLFF
.	.	TRBV6-1	TRBJ2-7	TGTGCCAGCAGTGAAGCGCTGGTCTCTTACGAGCAGTACTTC	CASSEALVSYEQYF
TRBD1	.	TRBV18	TRBJ1-1	TGTGCCAGCTCAGAGGACAGGGAAGCAGCTTTCTTT	CASSEDREAAFF
.	few	TRBV4-3	TRBJ1-3	TGCGCCAGCAGCCCCCAGGGAGAAGCTGGAAACACCATATATTTT	CASSPQGEAGNTIYF
.	.	TRBV6-1	TRBJ1-2	TGTGCCAGCAGTGAAGCGGCGCAGGGCAACGGCTACACCTTC	CASSEAAQGNGYTF
TRBD1	.	TRBV4-1	TRBJ1-3	TGCGCCAGCAGCCAAGCCCTTAGGATGGGGACAGCCTCTGGAAACACCATATATTTT	CASSQALRMGTASGNTIYF
TRBD2	.	TRBV6-6	TRBJ2-2	TGTGCCAGCAGTTACTCAAGGGCGGGAGAACACCGGGGAGCTGTTTTT	CASSYSRAGEHRGAVF
.	few	TRBV11-2	TRBJ2-7	TGTGCCAGCAGTCGACAGGCGACCTACGAGCAGTACTTC	CASSRQATYEQYF
TRBD1	.	TRBV5-4	TRBJ2-2	TGTGCCAGCAGCCCCGGGACAGGGGGATTGGCCGGGGAGCTGTTTTTT	CASSPGTGGLAGELFF
TRBD2	once	TRBV7-2	TRBJ2-7	TGTGCCAGCAGCCCGGGGACTAGCGGTACCTACGAGCAGTACTTC	CASSPGTSGTYEQYF
.	.	TRBV2	TRBJ2-3	TGTGCCAGCATGGCCACATATGGCACAGATACGCAGTATTTT	CASMATYGTDTQYF
.	once	TRBV4-1	TRBJ1-4	TGCGCCAGCAGCCAAGCCATGGGCGAAAAACTGTTTTTT	CASSQAMGEKLFF
.	.	TRBV9	TRBJ1-1	TGTGCCAGCAGCCCTCGTGAGGGGAGTGTGGACACTGAAGCTTTCTTT	CASSPREGSVDTEAFF
TRBD2	.	TRBV7-2	TRBJ2-1	TGTGCCAGCAGCCCCGGGACTAGCGGGGGGGAGGAGCAGTTCTTC	CASSPGTSGGEEQFF
.	.	TRBV2	TRBJ1-2	TGTGCCAGCAGTGAAGGAGGACCGGCCAGATATGGCTACACCTTC	CASSEGGPARYGYTF
.	.	TRBV29-1	TRBJ1-1	TGCAGCGTTGCGGGGTTCAACACTGAAGCTTTCTTT	CSVAGFNTEAFF
TRBD1	.	TRBV7-9	TRBJ2-4	TGTGCCAGCAGCCTGTCCGGGACAGCTCGTCAGTACTTC	CASSLSGTARQYF
.	once	TRBV5-8	TRBJ1-2	TGTGCCAGCAGCAAACGACAGAGAACTAACTATGGCTACACCTTC	CASSKRQRTNYGYTF
TRBD1	.	TRBV30	TRBJ1-6	TGTGCCTGGAGTGTTGGACAGGGGGCGAATTCACCCCTCCACTTT	CAWSVGQGANSPLHF
.	.	TRBV9	TRBJ2-5	TGTGCCAGCAGCGCCCAAAACAGGGAACAAGAGACCCAGTACTTC	CASSAQNREQETQYF
.	.	TRBV19	TRBJ2-7	TGTGCCAGTAGTCCCCCCGGTATGGCCTCCGAGCAGTACTTC	CASSPPGMASEQYF
TRBD1	.	TRBV6-1	TRBJ2-7	TGTGCCAGCAGCCGGGACAGGGAGGCCGACGAGCAGTACTTC	CASSRDREADEQYF
.	.	TRBV5-1	TRBJ2-3	TGCGCCAGCAGCTTGGCCCCTAGCGTGAGCACAGATACGCAGTATTTT	CASSLAPSVSTDTQYF
.	.	TRBV9	TRBJ1-5	TGTGCCAGCAGCCCTGGGGGGGGCGCGGATAGCAATCAGCCCCAGCATTTT	CASSPGGGADSNQPQHF
.	.	TRBV14	TRBJ1-1	TGTGCCAGCAGCCTAAGGTGGGAGGGCATGAACACTGAAGCTTTCTTT	CASSLRWEGMNTEAFF
.	.	TRBV7-8	TRBJ2-7	TGTGCCAGCAGCTTAGAACCGGGCAGGACGCAAGAATACGAGCAGTACTTC	CASSLEPGRTQEYEQYF
.	.	TRBV18	TRBJ1-2	TGTGCCAGCTCACCTTACAGGTTCTATTATGGCTACACCTTC	CASSPYRFYYGYTF
.	few	TRBV5-1	TRBJ1-4	TGCGCCAGCAGCTTGAGCCTTAATGAAAAACTGTTTTTT	CASSLSLNEKLFF